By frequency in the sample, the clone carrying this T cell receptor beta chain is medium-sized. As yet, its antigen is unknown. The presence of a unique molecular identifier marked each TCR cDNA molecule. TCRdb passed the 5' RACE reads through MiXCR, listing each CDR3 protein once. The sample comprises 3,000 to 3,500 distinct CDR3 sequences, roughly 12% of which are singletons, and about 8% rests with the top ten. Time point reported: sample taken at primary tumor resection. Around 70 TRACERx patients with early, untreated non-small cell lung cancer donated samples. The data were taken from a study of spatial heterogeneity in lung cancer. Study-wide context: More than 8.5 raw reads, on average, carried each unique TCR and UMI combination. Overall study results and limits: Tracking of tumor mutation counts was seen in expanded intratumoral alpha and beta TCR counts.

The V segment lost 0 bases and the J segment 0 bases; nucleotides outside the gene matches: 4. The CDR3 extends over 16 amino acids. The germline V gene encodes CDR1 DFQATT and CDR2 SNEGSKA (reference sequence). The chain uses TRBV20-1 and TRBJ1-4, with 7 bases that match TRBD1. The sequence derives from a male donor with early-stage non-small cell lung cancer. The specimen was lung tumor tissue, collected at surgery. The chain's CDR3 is CSARDLQGATNEKLFF. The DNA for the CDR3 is TGCAGTGCTAGAGATCTCCAGGGGGCAACTAATGAAAAACTGTTTTTT.